The subject of this entry is one TCR beta chain. The data belong to a study of T cells after yellow fever vaccination. One entry per CDR3 protein results from TCRdb running MiXCR on the 5' RACE reads. This sample carries under 100,000 distinct CDR3 sequences, roughly 5.8% of them seen once, and the ten largest clones take about two fifths. V gave up 6 bases and J gave up 6 bases, with 5 bases separating them. The CDR3 loop spans 11 amino acids. CDR1 and CDR2 (germline): ENHRY, SYGVKD. The receptor was derived from a man aged 18 to 29 who received the YFV17D yellow fever vaccine. The chain has TRBV10-3 and TRBJ2-2; D is uncertain. Material: CD8+ T cells sorted from PBMCs, obtained 10 days after the yellow fever booster vaccination. This chain's CDR3 is CAIRDSGELFF. CDR3 coding DNA: TGTGCCATCAGGGATTCCGGGGAGCTGTTTTTT.